This T cell receptor (beta chain) was sequenced in a study of T cells in Graves' hyperthyroidism and ophthalmopathy. Study conclusions and caveats: A 13 V-J signature model discriminated ophthalmopathy versus stable hyperthyroidism. The model foresaw ophthalmopathy a median roughly 6.6 months prior to onset.

PBMCs were obtained from 10 ml fresh peripheral blood. CDR1 and CDR2 from the germline V gene are MNHEY and SVGEGT. The CDR3 sequence is 16 residues long. V lost 3 bases and J lost 2; bases outside the gene matches: 6. Researchers amplified the TCR beta CDR3 regions from RNA transcripts. In the first-round RT-PCR of the TCR CDR3, the HTBI primer set was used. From the multiplex PCR reads, TCRdb called clonotypes with MiXCR, one entry per CDR3 protein. Of 300,000 to 400,000 distinct CDR3 sequences in the sample, about 20% were seen once. A remark on this clonotype: Its antigen is unknown.

The specimen sequenced was blood. This sequence originates from a woman between 45 and 60 years old with Graves' hyperthyroidism. This chain joins TRBV6-2 or TRBV6-3 and TRBJ2-3, with 9 nucleotides matching TRBD2. The CDR3 protein is CASSYGGRAFTDTQYF. CDR3 DNA sequence: TGTGCCAGCAGTTATGGCGGGAGGGCCTTCACAGATACGCAGTATTTT.